The T cell receptor (beta chain) under discussion was sequenced for a study of T cell responses to AZD1222 COVID-19 vaccine. Sequencing was performed with immunoSEQ multiplex PCR; in TCRdb, only in-frame clones are kept and a portion is missing. The sample contains over 65,000 clones, about 78% of which appear only once. This CDR3 region has 15 residues. V lost 4 bases to trimming and J lost 4 bases, with 17 bases between them. From germline, CDR1 is SGHRS and CDR2 YFSETQ. The chain carries TRBV5-1 and TRBJ1-1; weak D call: TRBD1 (6 bases). The origin of this receptor is an adult in good health. The specimen comprised peripheral blood, sampled on day 0 of AZD1222 vaccination. CDR3 region: CASSPSWGRATEAFF. The CDR3 bases are TGCGCCAGCAGCCCCTCGTGGGGGCGGGCCACTGAAGCTTTCTTT.